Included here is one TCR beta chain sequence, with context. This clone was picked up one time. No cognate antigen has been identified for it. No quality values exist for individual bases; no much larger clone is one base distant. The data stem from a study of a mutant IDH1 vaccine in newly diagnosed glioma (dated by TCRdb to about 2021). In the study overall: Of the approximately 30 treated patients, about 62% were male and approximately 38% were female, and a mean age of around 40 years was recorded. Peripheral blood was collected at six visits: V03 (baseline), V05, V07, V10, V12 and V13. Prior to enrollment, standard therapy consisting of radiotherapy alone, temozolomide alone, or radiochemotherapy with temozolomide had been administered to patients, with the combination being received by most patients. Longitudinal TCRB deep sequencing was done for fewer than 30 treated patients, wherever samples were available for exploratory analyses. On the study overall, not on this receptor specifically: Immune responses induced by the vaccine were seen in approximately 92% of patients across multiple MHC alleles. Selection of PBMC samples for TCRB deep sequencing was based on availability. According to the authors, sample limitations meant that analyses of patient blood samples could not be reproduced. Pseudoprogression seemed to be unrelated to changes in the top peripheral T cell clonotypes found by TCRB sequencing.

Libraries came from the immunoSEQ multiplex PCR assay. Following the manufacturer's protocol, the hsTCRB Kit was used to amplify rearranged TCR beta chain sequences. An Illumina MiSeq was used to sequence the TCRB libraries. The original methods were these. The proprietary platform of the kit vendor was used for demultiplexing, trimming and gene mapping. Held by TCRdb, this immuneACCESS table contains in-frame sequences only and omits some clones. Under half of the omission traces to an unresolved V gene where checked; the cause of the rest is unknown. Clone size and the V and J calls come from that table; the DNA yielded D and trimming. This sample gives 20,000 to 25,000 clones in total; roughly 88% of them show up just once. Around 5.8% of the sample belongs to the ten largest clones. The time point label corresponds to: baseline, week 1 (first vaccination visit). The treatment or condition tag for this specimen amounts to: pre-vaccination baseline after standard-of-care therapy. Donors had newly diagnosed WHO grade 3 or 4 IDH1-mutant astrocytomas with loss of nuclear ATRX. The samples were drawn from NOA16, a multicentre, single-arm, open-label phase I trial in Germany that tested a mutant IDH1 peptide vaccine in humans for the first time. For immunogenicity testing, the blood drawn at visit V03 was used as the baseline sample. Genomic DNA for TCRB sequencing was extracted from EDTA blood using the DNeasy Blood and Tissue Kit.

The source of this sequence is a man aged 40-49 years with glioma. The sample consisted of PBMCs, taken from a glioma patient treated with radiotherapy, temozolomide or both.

The CDR3: CASSLNQGSYGYTF. The bases read TGTGCCAGCAGCTTAAACCAGGGGTCCTATGGCTACACCTTC. The chain employs TRBV7-9 and TRBJ1-2; perhaps TRBD1 is the D gene, with 6 bases matching. The V and J ends are trimmed by 2 bases and 4 bases, leaving 11 bases between them. CDR1 SEHNR and CDR2 FQNEAQ were looked up in the germline V gene (reference sequence). Inclusive of the bounding cysteine and phenylalanine, the CDR3 is 14 residues long. Left in the record is the CDR3 DNA by itself, 42 bases read in frame from the first base.